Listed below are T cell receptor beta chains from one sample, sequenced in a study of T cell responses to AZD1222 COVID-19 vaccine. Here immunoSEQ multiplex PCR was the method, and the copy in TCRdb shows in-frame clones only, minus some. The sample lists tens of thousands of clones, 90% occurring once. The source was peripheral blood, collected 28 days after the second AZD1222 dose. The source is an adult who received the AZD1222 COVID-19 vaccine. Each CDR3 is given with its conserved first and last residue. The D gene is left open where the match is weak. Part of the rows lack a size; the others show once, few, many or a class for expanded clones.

CDR3aa: CASSQDPASQPQHF
CDR3nt: TGCGCCAGCAGCCAAGACCCCGCAAGTCAGCCCCAGCATTTT
j_gene: TRBJ1-5
d_gene: NA
v_gene: TRBV4-1
abundance: NA

CDR3aa: CASSLNKRNTEAFF
CDR3nt: TGTGCCAGCAGCTTAAATAAACGGAACACTGAAGCTTTCTTT
j_gene: TRBJ1-1
d_gene: NA
v_gene: TRBV7-2
abundance: NA

CDR3aa: CASKGASPTDTQYF
CDR3nt: TGCGCCAGCAAAGGGGCTAGCCCCACAGATACGCAGTATTTT
j_gene: TRBJ2-3
d_gene: NA
v_gene: TRBV5-1
abundance: NA

CDR3aa: CAISEPGTPAKNIQYF
CDR3nt: TGTGCCATCAGTGAGCCCGGAACTCCAGCCAAAAACATTCAGTACTTC
j_gene: TRBJ2-4
d_gene: NA
v_gene: TRBV10-3
abundance: NA

CDR3aa: CASSRLAGLETQYF
CDR3nt: TGTGCCAGCAGCCGACTAGCGGGGCTAGAGACCCAGTACTTC
j_gene: TRBJ2-5
d_gene: TRBD2
v_gene: TRBV7-9
abundance: NA

CDR3aa: CASSYAGNTEAFF
CDR3nt: TGTGCCAGCAGTTACGCGGGGAACACTGAAGCTTTCTTT
j_gene: TRBJ1-1
d_gene: NA
v_gene: TRBV6-2/TRBV6-3
abundance: NA

CDR3aa: CASSSGGNYGYTF
CDR3nt: TGTGCCAGCAGCTCAGGGGGGAACTATGGCTACACCTTC
j_gene: TRBJ1-2
d_gene: TRBD1
v_gene: TRBV5-6
abundance: once

CDR3aa: CASSFRLAGGHGNEQFF
CDR3nt: TGTGCCAGCAGCTTTAGACTAGCGGGGGGCCATGGCAATGAGCAGTTCTTC
j_gene: TRBJ2-1
d_gene: TRBD2
v_gene: TRBV7-6
abundance: few

CDR3aa: CASSLRGGDGNTIYF
CDR3nt: TGTGCCAGCAGTTTAAGGGGGGGGGATGGAAACACCATATATTTT
j_gene: TRBJ1-3
d_gene: NA
v_gene: TRBV28
abundance: NA

CDR3aa: CASSLAGTGTNQPQHF
CDR3nt: TGTGCCAGCAGCTTAGCTGGGACAGGGACCAATCAGCCCCAGCATTTT
j_gene: TRBJ1-5
d_gene: TRBD1
v_gene: TRBV7-9
abundance: NA

CDR3aa: CASSLGVGNTEAFF
CDR3nt: TGTGCCAGCAGCTTAGGCGTGGGGAACACTGAAGCTTTCTTT
j_gene: TRBJ1-1
d_gene: NA
v_gene: TRBV7-6
abundance: NA

CDR3aa: CSVPGPFYEQYF
CDR3nt: TGCAGCGTCCCGGGACCTTTCTACGAGCAGTACTTC
j_gene: TRBJ2-7
d_gene: NA
v_gene: TRBV29-1
abundance: NA

CDR3aa: CATSDWGQTQVNEQFF
CDR3nt: TGTGCCACCAGTGATTGGGGACAAACCCAGGTCAATGAGCAGTTCTTC
j_gene: TRBJ2-1
d_gene: NA
v_gene: TRBV24-1
abundance: NA

CDR3aa: CASSVDGRGGVTNEKLFF
CDR3nt: TGTGCCAGCAGCGTAGATGGAAGGGGAGGGGTAACTAATGAAAAACTGTTTTTT
j_gene: TRBJ1-4
d_gene: NA
v_gene: TRBV9
abundance: NA

CDR3aa: CASSPTDGQLNTIYF
CDR3nt: TGTGCCAGCTCACCCACGGACGGGCAGTTAAACACCATATATTTT
j_gene: TRBJ1-3
d_gene: NA
v_gene: TRBV18
abundance: NA

CDR3aa: CASSLQRGNTGELFF
CDR3nt: TGTGCCAGCAGCCTACAGCGGGGGAACACCGGGGAGCTGTTTTTT
j_gene: TRBJ2-2
d_gene: TRBD2
v_gene: TRBV7-2
abundance: once

CDR3aa: CASSLLGDANYGYTF
CDR3nt: TGCGCCAGCAGCCTGCTAGGCGACGCTAACTATGGCTACACCTTC
j_gene: TRBJ1-2
d_gene: NA
v_gene: TRBV5-1
abundance: NA

CDR3aa: CASSLDPF
CDR3nt: TGTGCCAGCAGCTTGGATCCCTTT
j_gene: TRBJ1-6
d_gene: NA
v_gene: TRBV11-3
abundance: once

CDR3aa: CASSIRDGPSGAPLHF
CDR3nt: TGTGCCAGTAGTATAAGGGACGGACCCTCGGGAGCACCCCTCCACTTT
j_gene: TRBJ1-6
d_gene: NA
v_gene: TRBV19
abundance: NA

CDR3aa: CASSPDRFAYNEQFF
CDR3nt: TGTGCCAGCAGCCCGGACAGGTTTGCCTACAATGAGCAGTTCTTC
j_gene: TRBJ2-1
d_gene: TRBD1
v_gene: TRBV5-4
abundance: NA

CDR3aa: CASSETGGWSPLHF
CDR3nt: TGTGCCAGCAGTGAAACAGGGGGCTGGTCACCCCTCCACTTT
j_gene: TRBJ1-6
d_gene: TRBD1
v_gene: TRBV27
abundance: NA

CDR3aa: CASSIRLSPNTEAFF
CDR3nt: TGTGCCAGTAGTATTAGGCTCAGCCCCAACACTGAAGCTTTCTTT
j_gene: TRBJ1-1
d_gene: NA
v_gene: TRBV19
abundance: NA